This T cell receptor (beta chain) originates from a study of radiotherapy plus CTLA-4 blockade in lung cancer. On the study more broadly: In 18% of patients, objective responses were seen; around 31% had disease control.

Chemo-refractory metastatic non-small-cell lung cancer patients underwent focal radiation alongside CTLA-4 blockade with ipilimumab. Using immunoSEQ multiplex PCR, the repertoire was profiled, and TCRdb retains in-frame clones only, with some absent. The table includes about 78,000 clones, around 88% detected once. Notes on this clone: Its antigen is not identified.

The study's findings and limits: Radiotherapy with ipilimumab was followed by blood expansion of tumor-derived clones. It was early blood T cell clone dynamics, with interferon-beta, that reportedly best predicted response.

The CDR3 contains 11 residues. Trimming removed 4 bases from V and 8 bases from J, with 6 bases in between. Germline CDR1 and CDR2: SNHLY and FYNNEI. The V and J genes are TRBV2 and TRBJ2-1; no reliable D call. Source: peripheral blood, taken from a patient treated with radiotherapy plus ipilimumab. The TCR comes from a human donor with non-small cell lung cancer who had a partial response to radiotherapy plus ipilimumab. The CDR3 region is CASSVRYEQFF. For the CDR3, the DNA is TGTGCCAGCAGTGTGCGGTATGAGCAGTTCTTC.